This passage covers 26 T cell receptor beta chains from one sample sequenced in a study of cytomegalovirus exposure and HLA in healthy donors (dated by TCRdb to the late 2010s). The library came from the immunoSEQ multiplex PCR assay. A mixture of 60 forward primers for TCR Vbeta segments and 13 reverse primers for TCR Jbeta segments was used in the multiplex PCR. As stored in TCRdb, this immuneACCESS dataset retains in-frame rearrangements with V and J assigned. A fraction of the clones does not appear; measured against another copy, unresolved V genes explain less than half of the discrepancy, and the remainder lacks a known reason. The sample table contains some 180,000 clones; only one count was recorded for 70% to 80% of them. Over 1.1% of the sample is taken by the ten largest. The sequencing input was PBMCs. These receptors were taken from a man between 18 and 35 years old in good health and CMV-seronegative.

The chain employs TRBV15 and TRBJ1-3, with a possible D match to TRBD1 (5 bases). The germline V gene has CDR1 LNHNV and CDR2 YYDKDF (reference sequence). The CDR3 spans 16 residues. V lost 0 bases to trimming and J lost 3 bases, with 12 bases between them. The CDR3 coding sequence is TGTGCCACCAGCAGAGATTTAGGGGCTCATGGAAACACCATATATTTT. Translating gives CATSRDLGAHGNTIYF.

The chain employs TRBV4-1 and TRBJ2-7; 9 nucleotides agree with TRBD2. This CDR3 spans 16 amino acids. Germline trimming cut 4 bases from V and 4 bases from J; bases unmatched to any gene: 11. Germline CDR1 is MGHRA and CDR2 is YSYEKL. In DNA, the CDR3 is TGCGCCAGCAGCCGATCCCCTGGCGGGGGGGCGTACGAGCAGTACTTC. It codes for CASSRSPGGGAYEQYF.

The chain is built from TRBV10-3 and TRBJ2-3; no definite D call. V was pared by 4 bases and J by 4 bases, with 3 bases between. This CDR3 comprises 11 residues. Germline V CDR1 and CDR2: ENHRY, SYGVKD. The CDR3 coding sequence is TGTGCCATCAGTGGAGCAGATACGCAGTATTTT. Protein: CAISGADTQYF.

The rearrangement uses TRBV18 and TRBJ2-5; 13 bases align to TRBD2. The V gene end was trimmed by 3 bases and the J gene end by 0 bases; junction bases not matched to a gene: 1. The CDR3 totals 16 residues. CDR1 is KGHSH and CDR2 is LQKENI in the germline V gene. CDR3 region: CASSPTSGGYQETQYF. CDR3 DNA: TGTGCCAGCTCACCGACTAGCGGGGGGTACCAAGAGACCCAGTACTTC.

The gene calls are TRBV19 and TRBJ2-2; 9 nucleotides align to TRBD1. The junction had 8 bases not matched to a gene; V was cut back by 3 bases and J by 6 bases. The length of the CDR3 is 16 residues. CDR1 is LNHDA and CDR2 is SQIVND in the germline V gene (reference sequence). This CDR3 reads CASSIGTGSIPGELFF. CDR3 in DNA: TGTGCCAGTAGTATTGGGACAGGGTCGATTCCCGGGGAGCTGTTTTTT.

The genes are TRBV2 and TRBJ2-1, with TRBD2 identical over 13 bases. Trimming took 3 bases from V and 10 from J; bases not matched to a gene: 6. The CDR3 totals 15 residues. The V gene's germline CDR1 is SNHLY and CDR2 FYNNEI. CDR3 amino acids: CASSETSGGRREQFF. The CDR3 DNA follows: TGTGCCAGCAGTGAGACTAGCGGGGGGCGGCGGGAGCAGTTCTTC.

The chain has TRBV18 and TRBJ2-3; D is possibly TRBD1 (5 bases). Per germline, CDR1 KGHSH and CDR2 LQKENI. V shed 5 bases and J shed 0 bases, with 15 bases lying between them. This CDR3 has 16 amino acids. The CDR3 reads CASSVRQSTSTDTQYF. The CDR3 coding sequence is TGTGCCAGCTCAGTAAGACAGAGTACTAGCACAGATACGCAGTATTTT. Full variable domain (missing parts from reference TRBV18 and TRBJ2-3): NAGVMQNPRHLVRRRGQEARLRCSPMKGHSHVYWYRQLPEEGLKFMVYLQKENIIDESGMPKERFSAEFPKEGPSILRIQQVVRGDSAAYFCASSVRQSTSTDTQYFGPGTRLTVL.

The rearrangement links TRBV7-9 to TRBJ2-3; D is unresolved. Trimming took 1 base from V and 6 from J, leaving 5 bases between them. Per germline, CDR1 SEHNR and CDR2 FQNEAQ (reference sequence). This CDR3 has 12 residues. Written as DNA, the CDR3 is TGTGCCAGCAGCTTAGGTGCGGATACGCAGTATTTT. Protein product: CASSLGADTQYF.

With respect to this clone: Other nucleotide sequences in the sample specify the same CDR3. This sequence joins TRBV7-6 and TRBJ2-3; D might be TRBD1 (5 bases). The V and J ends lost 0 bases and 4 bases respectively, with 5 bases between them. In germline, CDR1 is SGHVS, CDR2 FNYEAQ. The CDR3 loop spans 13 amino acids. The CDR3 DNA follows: TGTGCCAGCAGCTTAGCAGGGGCAGATACGCAGTATTTT. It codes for CASSLAGADTQYF.

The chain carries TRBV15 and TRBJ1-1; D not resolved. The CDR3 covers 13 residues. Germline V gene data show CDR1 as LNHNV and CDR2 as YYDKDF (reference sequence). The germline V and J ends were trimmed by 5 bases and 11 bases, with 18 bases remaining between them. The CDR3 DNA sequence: TGTGCCACCAGCTCTATGACACCCAGGAGGGCTTTCTTT. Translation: CATSSMTPRRAFF. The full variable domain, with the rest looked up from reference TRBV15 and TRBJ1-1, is DAMVIQNPRYQVTQFGKPVTLSCSQTLNHNVMYWYQQKSSQAPKLLFHYYDKDFNNEADTPDNFQSRRPNTSFCFLDIRSPGLGDTAMYLCATSSMTPRRAFFGQGTRLTVV.

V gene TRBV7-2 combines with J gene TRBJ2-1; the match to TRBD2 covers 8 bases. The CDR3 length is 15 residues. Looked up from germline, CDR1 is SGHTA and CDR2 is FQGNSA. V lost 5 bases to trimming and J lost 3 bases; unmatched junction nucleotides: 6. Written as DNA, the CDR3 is TGTGCCAGCAGCCCGGAGCGGGGGAGCTACAATGAGCAGTTCTTC. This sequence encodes CASSPERGSYNEQFF.

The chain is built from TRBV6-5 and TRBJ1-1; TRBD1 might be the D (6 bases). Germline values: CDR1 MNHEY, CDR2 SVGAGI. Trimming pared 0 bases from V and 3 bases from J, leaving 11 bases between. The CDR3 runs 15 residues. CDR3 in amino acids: CASSYSREGDTEAFF. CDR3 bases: TGTGCCAGCAGTTACTCGAGGGAGGGGGACACTGAAGCTTTCTTT.

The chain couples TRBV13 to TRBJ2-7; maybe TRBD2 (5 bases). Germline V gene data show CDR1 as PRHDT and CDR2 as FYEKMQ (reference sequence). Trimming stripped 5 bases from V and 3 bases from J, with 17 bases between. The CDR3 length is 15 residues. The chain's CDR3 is CASSRERRPDYEQYF. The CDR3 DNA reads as TGTGCCAGCAGCCGAGAGCGGAGGCCGGACTACGAGCAGTACTTC.

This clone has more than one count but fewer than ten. CDR3 coding DNA: TGTGCCAGCAGCTTAGGAACGGTCTCTGGAAACACCATATATTTT. It specifies CASSLGTVSGNTIYF. This chain links TRBV7-2 with TRBJ1-3; D gene ambiguous. The CDR3 has 15 amino acids. The V gene lost 1 base and the J gene lost 0 bases, with 7 bases spanning the gap. Germline V gene sequence: CDR1 SGHTA, CDR2 FQGNSA.

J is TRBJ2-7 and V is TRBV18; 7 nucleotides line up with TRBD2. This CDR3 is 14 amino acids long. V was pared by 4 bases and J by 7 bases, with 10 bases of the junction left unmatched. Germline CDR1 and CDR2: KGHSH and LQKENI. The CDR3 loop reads CASSQSNLRGEQYF. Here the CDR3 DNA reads TGTGCCAGCTCACAATCGAATCTGCGGGGGGAGCAGTACTTC.

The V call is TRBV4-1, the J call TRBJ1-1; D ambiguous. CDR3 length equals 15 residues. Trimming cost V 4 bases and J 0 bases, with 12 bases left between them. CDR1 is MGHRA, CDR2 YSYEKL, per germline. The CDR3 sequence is CASSLRERMNTEAFF. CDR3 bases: TGCGCCAGCAGCCTGAGAGAGCGAATGAACACTGAAGCTTTCTTT.

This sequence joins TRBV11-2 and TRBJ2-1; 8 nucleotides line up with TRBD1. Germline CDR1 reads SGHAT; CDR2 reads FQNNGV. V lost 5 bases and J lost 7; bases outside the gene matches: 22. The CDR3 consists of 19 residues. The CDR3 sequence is CASSPFGLLGAGGRNEQFF. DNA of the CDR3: TGTGCCAGCAGCCCCTTCGGATTGCTCGGGGCAGGGGGCAGGAATGAGCAGTTCTTC.

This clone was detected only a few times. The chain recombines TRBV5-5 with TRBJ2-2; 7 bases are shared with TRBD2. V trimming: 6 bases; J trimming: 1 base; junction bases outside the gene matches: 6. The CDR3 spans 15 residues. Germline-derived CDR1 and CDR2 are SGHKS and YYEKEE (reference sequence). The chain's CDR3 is CASTWREQNTGELFF. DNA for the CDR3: TGTGCCAGCACGTGGCGGGAGCAGAACACCGGGGAGCTGTTTTTT.

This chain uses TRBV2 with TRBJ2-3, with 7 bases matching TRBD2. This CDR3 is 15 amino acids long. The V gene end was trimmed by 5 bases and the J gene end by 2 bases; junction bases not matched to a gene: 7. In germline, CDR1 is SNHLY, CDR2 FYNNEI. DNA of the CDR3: TGTGCCAGCAGTAATAGCGGGCGAGACACAGATACGCAGTATTTT. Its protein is CASSNSGRDTDTQYF.

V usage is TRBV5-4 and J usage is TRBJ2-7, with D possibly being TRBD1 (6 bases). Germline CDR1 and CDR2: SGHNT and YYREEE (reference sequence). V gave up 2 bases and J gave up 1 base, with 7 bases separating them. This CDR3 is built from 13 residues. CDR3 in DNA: TGTGCCAGCAGCTTTACAGGGTCCTACGAGCAGTACTTC. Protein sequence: CASSFTGSYEQYF.

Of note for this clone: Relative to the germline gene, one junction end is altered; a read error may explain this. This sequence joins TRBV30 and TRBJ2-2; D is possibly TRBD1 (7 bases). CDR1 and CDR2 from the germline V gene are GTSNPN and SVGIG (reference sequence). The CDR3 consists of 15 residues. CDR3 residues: CAWSVRRGQGRGAVF. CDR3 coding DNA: TGTGCCTGGAGTGTACGGAGGGGGCAAGGCCGGGGAGCTGTTTTT.

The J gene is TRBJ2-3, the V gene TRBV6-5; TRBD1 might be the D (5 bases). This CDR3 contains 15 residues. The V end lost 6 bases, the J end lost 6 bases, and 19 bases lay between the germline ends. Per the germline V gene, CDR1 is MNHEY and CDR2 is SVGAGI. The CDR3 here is CASSKARVPADTQYF. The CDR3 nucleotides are TGTGCCAGCAGCAAAGCCAGGGTTCCGGCGGATACGCAGTATTTT.

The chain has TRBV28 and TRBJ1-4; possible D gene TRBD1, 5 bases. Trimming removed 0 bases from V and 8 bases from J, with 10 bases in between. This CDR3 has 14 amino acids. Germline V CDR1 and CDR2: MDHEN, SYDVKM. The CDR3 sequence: CASSLWGGQEKLFF. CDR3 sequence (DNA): TGTGCCAGCAGTTTATGGGGGGGTCAGGAAAAACTGTTTTTT.

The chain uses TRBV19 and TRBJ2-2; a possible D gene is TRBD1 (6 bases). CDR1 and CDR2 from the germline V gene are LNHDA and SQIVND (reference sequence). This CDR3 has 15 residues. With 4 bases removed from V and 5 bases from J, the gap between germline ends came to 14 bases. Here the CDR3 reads CASSNSRGSTGELFF. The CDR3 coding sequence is TGTGCCAGTAGTAATTCCAGGGGATCGACCGGGGAGCTGTTTTTT.

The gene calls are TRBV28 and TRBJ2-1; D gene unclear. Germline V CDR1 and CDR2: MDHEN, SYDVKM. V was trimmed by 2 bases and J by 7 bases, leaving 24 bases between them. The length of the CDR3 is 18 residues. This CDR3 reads CASSLEVQAGVYENEQFF. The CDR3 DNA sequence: TGTGCCAGCAGTTTAGAAGTTCAAGCCGGAGTGTACGAGAATGAGCAGTTCTTC.

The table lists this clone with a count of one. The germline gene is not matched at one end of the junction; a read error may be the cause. The CDR3 nucleotides are TGCGCCGGCAGCCAAGAGGGGAGACCAACGGGCTATTACTATGGCTACACCTTC. Residues: CAGSQEGRPTGYYYGYTF. This chain links TRBV4-3 with TRBJ1-2; tentatively, D is TRBD1 (5 bases). The CDR3 is made up of 18 amino acids. Germline CDR1 and CDR2: LGHNA and YSLEER.